Each of the 9 T cell receptor beta chains below was sequenced from the same sample in a study of blood T cell repertoires in COVID-19. Data came from immunoSEQ multiplex PCR; TCRdb stores just in-frame clones and leaves some out. The sample holds over 150,000 clones; over 70% are singletons and the top ten take approximately 3%. What was sequenced was peripheral blood. The receptors were sampled from a man in his 70s with acute or convalescent COVID-19.

CDR3 amino acids: CAASRDRVSNYGYTF. Written as DNA, the CDR3 is TGTGCCGCCTCCCGGGACAGGGTTTCCAACTATGGCTACACCTTC. The V gene is TRBV6-5, the J gene TRBJ1-2, with 9 nucleotides matching TRBD1. Germline V gene data show CDR1 as MNHEY and CDR2 as SVGAGI. The CDR3 loop spans 15 amino acids. V was pared by 11 bases and J by 2 bases, with 12 bases of the junction left unmatched.

The rearrangement joins TRBV6-1 to TRBJ2-1; 12 bases map to TRBD2. Losses at the gene ends were 4 bases for V and 2 bases for J; bases not matched to a gene: 3. Germline CDR1 is MNHNS and CDR2 is SASEGT. The CDR3 has 16 residues. CDR3 DNA sequence: TGTGCCAGCAGTGCCGGGACTAGCGGGCCCTACAATGAGCAGTTCTTC. This codes for CASSAGTSGPYNEQFF.

The chain carries TRBV5-1 and TRBJ1-4; no firm D call. Trimming stripped 0 bases from V and 5 bases from J, with 8 bases between. Germline V gives CDR1 SGHRS, CDR2 YFSETQ. This CDR3 contains 14 residues. CDR3 residues: CASSLDRLNEKLFF. In nucleotides, the CDR3 is TGCGCCAGCAGCTTGGATAGACTCAATGAAAAACTGTTTTTT.

This clone came up once. This rearrangement joins TRBV12-5 to TRBJ2-3; 7 bases agree with TRBD2. CDR3 length equals 15 residues. J gave up 2 bases and V 1 base, and 3 bases lay outside the gene matches. Germline lookup yields CDR1 LGHNT and CDR2 FRNRAP. This CDR3 is CASGLGLAYTDTQYF. DNA for the CDR3: TGTGCTAGTGGTTTGGGACTAGCTTACACAGATACGCAGTATTTT.

The CDR3, as DNA: TGTGCCAGTAGTATAGCGGGGGGCGGTTTTGAGGAGCAGTTCTTC. Residues: CASSIAGGGFEEQFF. The chain recombines TRBV19 with TRBJ2-1, with D possibly TRBD2 on 7 matching bases. The CDR3 has 15 residues. Germline-derived CDR1 and CDR2 are LNHDA and SQIVND (reference sequence). With 1 base removed from V and 10 bases from J, the gap between germline ends came to 17 bases.

The chain carries TRBV14 and TRBJ2-7; D is possibly TRBD2 (6 bases). Germline values: CDR1 SGHDN, CDR2 FVKESK. This CDR3 region has 13 residues. The V end was cut by 0 bases, the J end by 9 bases, with 12 bases between. The CDR3 reads CASSQDLPGLQYF. The CDR3 DNA is TGTGCCAGCAGCCAAGACTTACCGGGACTGCAGTACTTC.

V usage is TRBV12-3 or TRBV12-4 and J usage is TRBJ1-2; 7 bases align to TRBD1. The CDR3 loop spans 13 amino acids. V was clipped by 7 bases and J by 7 bases; unmatched bases: 9. As DNA, the CDR3 is TGTGCCAGCACGTGGGACAGTAACGCTGGCTACACCTTC. It codes for CASTWDSNAGYTF.

This rearrangement joins TRBV10-2 to TRBJ2-2; TRBD2 might be the D (5 bases). In germline, CDR1 is WSHSY, CDR2 SAAADI. Trimming pared 8 bases from V and 4 bases from J, leaving 11 bases between. CDR3 length equals 13 residues. CDR3 in DNA: TGCGCCAGCCTGGGCGCGGGCACCGGGGAGCTGTTTTTT. This sequence encodes CASLGAGTGELFF.

This clone was seen a single time. The chain links TRBV7-2 to TRBJ2-5, with 8 bases that match TRBD2. This CDR3 spans 16 amino acids. V gave up 2 bases and J gave up 1 base; unmatched junction bases: 6. CDR1 SGHTA and CDR2 FQGNSA come from the germline V gene. CDR3: CASSLRAGGLQETQYF. The CDR3, as DNA: TGTGCCAGCAGCTTACGGGCGGGGGGCCTCCAAGAGACCCAGTACTTC. Drawing the rest from reference TRBV7-2 and TRBJ2-5, the complete variable domain is GAGVSQSPSNKVTEKGKDVELRCDPISGHTALYWYRQSLGQGLEFLIYFQGNSAPDKSGLPSDRFSAERTGGSVSTLTIQRTQQEDSAVYLCASSLRAGGLQETQYFGPGTRLLVL.